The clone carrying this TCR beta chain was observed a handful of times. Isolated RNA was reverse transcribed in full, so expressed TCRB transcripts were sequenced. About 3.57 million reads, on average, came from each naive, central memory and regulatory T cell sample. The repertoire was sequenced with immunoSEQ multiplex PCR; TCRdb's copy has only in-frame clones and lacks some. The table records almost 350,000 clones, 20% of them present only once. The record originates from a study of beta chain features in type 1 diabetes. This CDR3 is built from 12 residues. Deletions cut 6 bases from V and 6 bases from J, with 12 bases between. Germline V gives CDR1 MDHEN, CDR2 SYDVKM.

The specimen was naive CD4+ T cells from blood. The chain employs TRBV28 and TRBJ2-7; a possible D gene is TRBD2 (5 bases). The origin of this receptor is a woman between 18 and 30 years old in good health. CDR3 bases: TGTGCCAGCAGGGAGGTCCACGGCGAGCAGTACTTC. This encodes CASREVHGEQYF.